This TCR beta chain was identified in a study of CD8 T cells in ankylosing spondylitis. Making the TCR beta libraries involved quantitative 5'-RACE with molecular barcodes. TCRdb re-analysed the 5' RACE reads in MiXCR, keeping a single row per CDR3 protein. The sample lists about 240,000 distinct CDR3 sequences, 8% to 9.5% occurring once. V lost 3 bases and J 4 bases, leaving 9 bases between the germline ends. This CDR3 region has 13 residues. This clonotype occurred many times. Input material: blood, either unsorted or a sorted T cell fraction (not recorded which). The clonotype was recovered from a male donor with ankylosing spondylitis or in good health (not recorded which). V usage is TRBV12-3 or TRBV12-4 and J usage is TRBJ1-1, with no clear D. The CDR3 spells CASSLERSTEAFF. CDR3 nucleotides: TGTGCCAGCAGTTTGGAGAGAAGCACTGAAGCTTTCTTT.